Listed below are T cell receptor beta chains from one sample, sequenced in a study of blood T cells in healthy people across ages. One entry per CDR3 protein, called by TCRdb with MiXCR from the 5' RACE reads. The top ten clones hold 20% to 30% of a sample with some 860,000 distinct CDR3 sequences, roughly three fifths of them seen once. The sample was blood. Receptors were obtained from a man between 40 and 49 years old in good health. Each CDR3 is given with its conserved first and last residue. A D gene is named only where the DNA matches it firmly. Clone size appears in some rows only: once, few, many, or a class for an expanded clone.

DNA | CDR3 | D | size | J | V
TGTGCCAGCAGTTACCTAGACGCAGGGAACCAAGAGACCCAGTACTTC | CASSYLDAGNQETQYF | NA | NA | TRBJ2-5 | TRBV6-2/TRBV6-3
TGTGCCAGCAACCCAACCCAGGTAGCGAATTCACCCCTCCACTTT | CASNPTQVANSPLHF | NA | NA | TRBJ1-6 | TRBV2
TGTGCCAGCACCCCACCCGACAGGGCCTATGGCTACACCTTC | CASTPPDRAYGYTF | TRBD1 | NA | TRBJ1-2 | TRBV28
TGCGCCAGCAGCCAAGTTAAACTAGCAGGGCCCGGGGAGCTGTTTTTT | CASSQVKLAGPGELFF | NA | NA | TRBJ2-2 | TRBV4-3
TGTGCCAGCAGTTTATACTCAACCTCCTACGAGCAGTACTTC | CASSLYSTSYEQYF | NA | NA | TRBJ2-7 | TRBV28
TGTGCCAGCAGCCTAATGGTGAGGGGCTTCTACAATGAGCAGTTCTTC | CASSLMVRGFYNEQFF | NA | NA | TRBJ2-1 | TRBV3-1
TGTGCCAGCAGCTCTAGGTGGGAGACCCAGTACTTC | CASSSRWETQYF | NA | NA | TRBJ2-5 | TRBV11-2
TGCAGTGCTCCAACCACCAGCGGGGGGGGCCACAATGAGCAGTTCTTC | CSAPTTSGGGHNEQFF | TRBD2 | NA | TRBJ2-1 | TRBV20-1
TGCAGTGCTAGTTGGCTAGCGGCAACCTACGAGCAGTACTTC | CSASWLAATYEQYF | TRBD2 | NA | TRBJ2-7 | TRBV20-1
TGCGCCAGCAGCCAAGATGAGGGTTATGGCTACACCTTC | CASSQDEGYGYTF | NA | few | TRBJ1-2 | TRBV4-3
TGCAGCGTTGAAGGCGCAGGCGTGTTGGATACGCAGTATTTT | CSVEGAGVLDTQYF | NA | NA | TRBJ2-3 | TRBV29-1
TGCAGTGCTGTAGTTACTAGCGGGAACTACAATAAGCAGTTCTTC | CSAVVTSGNYNKQFF | TRBD2 | NA | TRBJ2-1 | TRBV20-1
TGTGCCAGTCGAGGGTGGGAAGGTGAGCAGTTCTTC | CASRGWEGEQFF | NA | once | TRBJ2-1 | TRBV6-2/TRBV6-3
TGTGCCACATCCGGGGGGCCCCGTGAGCAGTACTTC | CATSGGPREQYF | NA | NA | TRBJ2-7 | TRBV24-1
TGCGCCAGCAGTCCTAGCGGGGCGGCCTCTGGGGCCAACGTCCTGACTTTC | CASSPSGAASGANVLTF | TRBD2 | NA | TRBJ2-6 | TRBV4-3
TGTGCCAGCAGCCCGCCCGGCCTTCGGGGAGATACGCAGTATTTT | CASSPPGLRGDTQYF | NA | NA | TRBJ2-3 | TRBV7-2
TGTGCCAGCAGCCTTGGGGAATACTCTAGTGATGAGCAGTTCTTC | CASSLGEYSSDEQFF | NA | few | TRBJ2-1 | TRBV7-9
TGTGCCAGCAGGGGACTACACCGCACAGATACGCAGTATTTT | CASRGLHRTDTQYF | TRBD2 | NA | TRBJ2-3 | TRBV12-3/TRBV12-4
TGTGCCAGCAGCTTGAGCCATTACGGGCAGTTCTTC | CASSLSHYGQFF | NA | few | TRBJ2-1 | TRBV7-2
TGCGCCAGCAGCCCCTACTTCGGTGCGACGGGTGAGCAGTTCTTC | CASSPYFGATGEQFF | NA | few | TRBJ2-1 | TRBV4-3
TGCAGTGCTAGCGGGACAGGGGGCTTCAATCAGCCCCAGCATTTT | CSASGTGGFNQPQHF | TRBD1 | NA | TRBJ1-5 | TRBV20-1
TGTGCCAGCAGCAACAGGGGGCAGGGGGGGGCTGAAGCTTTCTTT | CASSNRGQGGAEAFF | TRBD1 | NA | TRBJ1-1 | TRBV6-5
TGCAGTGCTGTGGCGGCTAGCGGCTCCTACGAGCAGTACTTC | CSAVAASGSYEQYF | TRBD2 | few | TRBJ2-7 | TRBV20-1
TGTGCCAGCGCAGCCGAGGGGGATCAGCCCCAGCATTTT | CASAAEGDQPQHF | NA | NA | TRBJ1-5 | TRBV27
TGTGCCAGCAGTTTAAAGGTGCACGAGCAGTACTTC | CASSLKVHEQYF | NA | NA | TRBJ2-7 | TRBV28
TGCAGTGCTGTTCGGGAGCTCACAGATACGCAGTATTTT | CSAVRELTDTQYF | NA | NA | TRBJ2-3 | TRBV20-1
TGTGCCAGCAGCTTAGTAGGGAAGCAGTACTTC | CASSLVGKQYF | NA | NA | TRBJ2-7 | TRBV7-2
TGTGCCAGCAGCTTAGGAGGTTCGGGCGGAACCTACGAGCAGTACTTC | CASSLGGSGGTYEQYF | NA | NA | TRBJ2-7 | TRBV7-8
TGTGCCAGCGGAGGAAGTGGGACTAGCGGGAGGGCCGCTGAGCAGTTCTTC | CASGGSGTSGRAAEQFF | TRBD2 | NA | TRBJ2-1 | TRBV5-6
TGTGCCAGCCGGACCGTGACCTACAATGAGCAGTTCTTC | CASRTVTYNEQFF | NA | NA | TRBJ2-1 | TRBV6-2/TRBV6-3
TGCAGTGCTAGGTGGTTAGCGGGCCACGAGCAGTACTTC | CSARWLAGHEQYF | TRBD2 | NA | TRBJ2-7 | TRBV20-1
TGTGCCAGCAGCTTAAGTCGGAACTACAATGAGCAGTTCTTC | CASSLSRNYNEQFF | NA | NA | TRBJ2-1 | TRBV11-1
TGTGCCAGCAGTTACAATCAGGGGGCAAGCTATGGCTACACCTTC | CASSYNQGASYGYTF | TRBD1 | few | TRBJ1-2 | TRBV6-5
TGTGCCAGCAGTTTCATTAGCGGGGGGGCCGGAGAGACCCAGTACTTC | CASSFISGGAGETQYF | TRBD2 | NA | TRBJ2-5 | TRBV6-5
TGTGCCAGCAGTTACGGGCTAGCGGGGGGCCGAGGGCAAAACATTCAGTACTTC | CASSYGLAGGRGQNIQYF | TRBD2 | NA | TRBJ2-4 | TRBV6-5
TGCAGCGTGGGACAGGGTATCGGGGAGCTGTTTTTT | CSVGQGIGELFF | TRBD1 | once | TRBJ2-2 | TRBV29-1
TGTGCCAGCAGCTTGGGCCAGCGGGGGCCCTCCGGTACGCAGTATTTT | CASSLGQRGPSGTQYF | TRBD2 | NA | TRBJ2-3 | TRBV7-9
TGTGCCAGCAGTCAAATACAGGGGGCGCGGCCTGGGGCCAACGTCCTGACTTTC | CASSQIQGARPGANVLTF | TRBD1 | NA | TRBJ2-6 | TRBV28
TGTGCCAGCAGCGGACCGGGACAGTATATGGGTTCGGGCGAGCAGTACTTC | CASSGPGQYMGSGEQYF | TRBD1 | NA | TRBJ2-7 | TRBV7-6
TGTGCCAGCAGCCGTCCTACAGGGGCGAACACCGGGGAGCTGTTTTTT | CASSRPTGANTGELFF | TRBD1 | NA | TRBJ2-2 | TRBV6-2/TRBV6-3
TGTGCCAGCAGTTACTTGGCCTACGAGCAGTACTTC | CASSYLAYEQYF | NA | few | TRBJ2-7 | TRBV6-6
TGTGCCAACAGCTTAGACAGCACAGATACGCAGTATTTT | CANSLDSTDTQYF | NA | NA | TRBJ2-3 | TRBV7-7
TGTGCCAGCAGCGATATGGACCTTAATTACTACGAGCAGTACTTC | CASSDMDLNYYEQYF | NA | NA | TRBJ2-7 | TRBV6-2/TRBV6-3
TGTGCCAGCAGTGACTCCCCAGCAGATACGCAGTATTTT | CASSDSPADTQYF | NA | few | TRBJ2-3 | TRBV6-4
TGTGCCAGCAGACCCCCGGGGGACACTGAAGCTTTCTTT | CASRPPGDTEAFF | NA | NA | TRBJ1-1 | TRBV6-2/TRBV6-3
TGTGCCAGCAGGGCAATGGGCGAAGATACGCAGTATTTT | CASRAMGEDTQYF | NA | NA | TRBJ2-3 | TRBV6-5
TGTGCCAGCAGCGAGACAGGTCTGGGTGAAAAACTGTTTTTT | CASSETGLGEKLFF | NA | NA | TRBJ1-4 | TRBV7-9
TGCGCCAGCAGCCAAGATTTCGACGGGGCCGGTGACGGCTACACCTTC | CASSQDFDGAGDGYTF | NA | few | TRBJ1-2 | TRBV4-1
TGCGCCAGCAGCTTGGAGGCAGCCTATAATTCACCCCTCCACTTT | CASSLEAAYNSPLHF | NA | NA | TRBJ1-6 | TRBV5-1
TGTGCCAGCAGGGCGGATACCTACAATGAGCAGTTCTTC | CASRADTYNEQFF | NA | NA | TRBJ2-1 | TRBV5-6
TGTGCCAGCAGCTTGGATGGGCAGATAGGCGAGCAGTACTTC | CASSLDGQIGEQYF | NA | NA | TRBJ2-7 | TRBV11-2
TGTGCCAGCAGCGGATTTGTCCGGGGGCGGAATGAGCAGTTCTTC | CASSGFVRGRNEQFF | NA | NA | TRBJ2-1 | TRBV27
TGTGCCAGCAGCTTGGGGGGGGCCTCTGGGGCCAACGTCCTGACTTTC | CASSLGGASGANVLTF | NA | few | TRBJ2-6 | TRBV5-4
TGTGCCAGCAGTGGGGGACTAGCGGGGGGGATAAACTACAATGAGCAGTTCTTC | CASSGGLAGGINYNEQFF | TRBD2 | NA | TRBJ2-1 | TRBV2
TGTGCCAGCAGCCCAGGGCCTGTAGCAACTAATGAAAAACTGTTTTTT | CASSPGPVATNEKLFF | NA | few | TRBJ1-4 | TRBV6-5
TGTGCCAGCAGTACCCAAACAGATACGCAGTATTTT | CASSTQTDTQYF | NA | NA | TRBJ2-3 | TRBV28
TGTGCCAGCAAACCGGGGGGAGAGGGAAACAATGAGCAGTTCTTC | CASKPGGEGNNEQFF | TRBD2 | NA | TRBJ2-1 | TRBV28
TGCAGTGCTAGCGGCCCCTACGAGCAGTACTTC | CSASGPYEQYF | NA | few | TRBJ2-7 | TRBV20-1
TGTGCCACCAGTGATCGGGGTAGCCAGTCCTACAATGAGCAGTTCTTC | CATSDRGSQSYNEQFF | NA | few | TRBJ2-1 | TRBV24-1